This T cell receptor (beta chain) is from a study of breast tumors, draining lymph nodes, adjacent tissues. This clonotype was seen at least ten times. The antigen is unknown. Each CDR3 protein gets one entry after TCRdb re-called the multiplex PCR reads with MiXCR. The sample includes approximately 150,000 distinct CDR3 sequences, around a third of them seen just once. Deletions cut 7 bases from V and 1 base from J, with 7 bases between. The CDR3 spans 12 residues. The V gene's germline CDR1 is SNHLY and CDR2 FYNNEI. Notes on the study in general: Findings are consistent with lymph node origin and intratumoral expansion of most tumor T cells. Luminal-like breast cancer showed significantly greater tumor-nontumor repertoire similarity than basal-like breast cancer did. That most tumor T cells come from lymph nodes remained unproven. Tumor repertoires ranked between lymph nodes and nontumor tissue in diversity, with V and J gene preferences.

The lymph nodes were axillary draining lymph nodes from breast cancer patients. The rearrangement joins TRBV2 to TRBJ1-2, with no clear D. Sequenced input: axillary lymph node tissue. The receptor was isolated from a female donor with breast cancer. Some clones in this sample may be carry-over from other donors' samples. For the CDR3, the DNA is TGTGCCAGCACGCTTGTTAACTATGGCTACACCTTC. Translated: CASTLVNYGYTF.